The entry below describes one TCR beta chain. This specimen belongs to a study of blood T cell repertoires in COVID-19. For the study at large: The United States, Italy and Spain provided the acute and convalescent COVID-19 samples.

This CDR3 spans 15 amino acids. Per the germline V gene, CDR1 is MNHEY and CDR2 is SVGAGI. Trimming cost V 8 bases and J 4 bases, with 20 bases left between them. The method was immunoSEQ multiplex PCR; TCRdb's version includes in-frame clones alone and lacks a portion of them. The data show hundreds of thousands of clones, with 70% to 90% seen just once and 6% to 7% held by the top ten. The origin of this receptor is a middle-aged woman who had recovered from COVID-19. The chain links TRBV6-5 to TRBJ2-5; the D gene is possibly TRBD1 (8 bases). The sample consisted of PBMCs or T cells enriched from blood (not recorded which). The CDR3 DNA follows: TGTGCCAGCTCCTCCTGGACAGGGAGGGGAGAGACCCAGTACTTC. Translation gives CASSSWTGRGETQYF.